This T cell receptor beta chain is from a study of tumour-infiltrating T cells in Burkitt lymphoma (dated by TCRdb to the early 2020s). Broadly, across the study: TCR repertoire data were correlated with clinical outcome; productive clonality predicted overall and progression-free survival, independent of established prognosticators including age at diagnosis.

The CDR3 sequence holds 17 residues, the cysteine and phenylalanine included. Only the CDR3 region is kept as DNA, spanning 51 bases read in frame from base 1. V and J are trimmed by 3 bases and 1 base, and the gene matches miss 7 bases of the junction. Looking up the germline V gene yields CDR1 SNHLY and CDR2 FYNNEI. Library preparation was by the immunoSEQ multiplex PCR assay. Sourced from immuneACCESS, this table was stored by TCRdb with only in-frame sequences that have V and J called. A share of the clones is absent; for the studies checked, an unresolved V gene accounts for under half, and the remainder has no known explanation. Recorded for this sample are 13,000 to 15,000 clones; 30% of them occurred a single time. About 6.2% of the sample comes from the top ten. This clone has only a few counts. The antigen this receptor binds is unknown. Per-base qualities were not stored, and no clone one base away is much larger.

Sequenced input: tumor tissue. The TCR was taken from a human donor with diffuse large B-cell lymphoma. Rearrangement joined TRBV2 to TRBJ2-2; 8 central nucleotides agree with TRBD2. In nucleotide form, the sequence is TGTGCCAGCAGTGAGAAGAGCGGGAGTGGGAACACCGGGGAGCTGTTTTTT. Its protein product is CASSEKSGSGNTGELFF.